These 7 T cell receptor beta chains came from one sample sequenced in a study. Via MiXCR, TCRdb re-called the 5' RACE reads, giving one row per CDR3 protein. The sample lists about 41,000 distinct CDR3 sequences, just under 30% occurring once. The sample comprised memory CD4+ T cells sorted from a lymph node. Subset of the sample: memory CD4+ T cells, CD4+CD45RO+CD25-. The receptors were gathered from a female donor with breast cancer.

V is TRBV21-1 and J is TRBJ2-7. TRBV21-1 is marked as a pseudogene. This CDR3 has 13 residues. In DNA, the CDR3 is TGTGCCAGCAGCACGAGGAGCTCCTACGAGCAGTACTTC. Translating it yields CASSTRSSYEQYF.

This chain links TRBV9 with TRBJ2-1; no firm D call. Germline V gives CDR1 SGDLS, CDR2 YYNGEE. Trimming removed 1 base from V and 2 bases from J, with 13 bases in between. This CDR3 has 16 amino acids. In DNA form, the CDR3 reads TGTGCCAGCAGCGTATCTGGCCTAGGAACCTACAATGAGCAGTTCTTC. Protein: CASSVSGLGTYNEQFF.

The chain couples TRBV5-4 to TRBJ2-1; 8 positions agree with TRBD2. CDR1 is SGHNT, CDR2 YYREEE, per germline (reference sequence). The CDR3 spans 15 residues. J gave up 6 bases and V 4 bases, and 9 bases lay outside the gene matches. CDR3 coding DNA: TGTGCCAGCAGCACCAGCGGGGGCCTGGCCAATGAGCAGTTCTTC. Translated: CASSTSGGLANEQFF.

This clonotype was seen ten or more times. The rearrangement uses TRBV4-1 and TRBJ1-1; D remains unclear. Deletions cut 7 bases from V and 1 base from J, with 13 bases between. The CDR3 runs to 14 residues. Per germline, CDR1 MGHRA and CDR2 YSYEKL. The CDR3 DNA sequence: TGCGCCAGCAAGTCCGGCAGTAGGAACACTGAAGCTTTCTTT. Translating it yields CASKSGSRNTEAFF.

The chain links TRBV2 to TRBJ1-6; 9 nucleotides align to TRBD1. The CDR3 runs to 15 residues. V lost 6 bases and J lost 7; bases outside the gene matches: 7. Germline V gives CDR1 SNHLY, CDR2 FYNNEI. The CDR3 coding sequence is TGTGCCAGCAGCAGGGGACAGGGTCTAAATTCACCCCTCCACTTT. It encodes CASSRGQGLNSPLHF.

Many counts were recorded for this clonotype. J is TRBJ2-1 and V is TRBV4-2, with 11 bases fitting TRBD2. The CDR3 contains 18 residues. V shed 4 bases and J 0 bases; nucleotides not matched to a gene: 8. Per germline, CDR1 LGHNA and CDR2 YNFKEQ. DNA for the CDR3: TGTGCCAGCAGCCGGCTAGCGGGAGGCCTGAGCTCCTACAATGAGCAGTTCTTC. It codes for CASSRLAGGLSSYNEQFF.

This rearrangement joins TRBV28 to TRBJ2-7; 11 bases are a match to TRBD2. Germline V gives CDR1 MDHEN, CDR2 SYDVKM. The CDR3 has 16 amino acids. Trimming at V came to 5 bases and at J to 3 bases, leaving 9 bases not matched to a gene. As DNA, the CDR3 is TGTGCCAGCAGTCCCCTCCTCGGGACTAGCGGCTACGAGCAGTACTTC. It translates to CASSPLLGTSGYEQYF.